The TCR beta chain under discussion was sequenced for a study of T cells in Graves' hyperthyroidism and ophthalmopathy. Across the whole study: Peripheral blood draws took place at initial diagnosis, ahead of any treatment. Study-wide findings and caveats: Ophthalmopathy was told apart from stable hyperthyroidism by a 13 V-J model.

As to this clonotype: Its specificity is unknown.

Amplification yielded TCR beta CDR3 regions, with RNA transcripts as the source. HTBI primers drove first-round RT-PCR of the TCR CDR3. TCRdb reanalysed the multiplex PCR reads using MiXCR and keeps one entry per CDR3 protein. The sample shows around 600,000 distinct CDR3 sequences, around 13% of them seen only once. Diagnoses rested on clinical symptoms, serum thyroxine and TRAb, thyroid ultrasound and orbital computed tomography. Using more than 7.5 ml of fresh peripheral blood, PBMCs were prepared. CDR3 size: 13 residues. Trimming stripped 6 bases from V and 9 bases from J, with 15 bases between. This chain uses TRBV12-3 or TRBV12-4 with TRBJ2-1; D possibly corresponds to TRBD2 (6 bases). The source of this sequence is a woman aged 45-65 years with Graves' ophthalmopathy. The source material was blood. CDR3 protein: CASRRDSPGEQFF. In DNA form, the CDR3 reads TGTGCCAGCAGACGGGACTCCCCGGGTGAGCAGTTCTTC.